What follows is one T cell receptor (beta chain) and its context. The antigen remains undetermined. Germline CDR1 and CDR2: MDHEN and SYDVKM. V dropped 6 bases and J dropped 0; count of bases not matched to a gene: 9. The CDR3 extends over 16 amino acids. PCR primers comprised 60 Vbeta and 13 Jbeta primers. Original handling: In a later analysis, of 84 million or so unique beta chains, roughly 10 million appeared in at least two donors. Method: immunoSEQ multiplex PCR; TCRdb's copy keeps in-frame clones and lacks some. V and J calls plus clone size are reproduced from that table; the DNA served to infer D and trimming. The repertoire consists of about 150,000 clones, with around 82% occurring once and the leading ten covering 5.6%. This specimen belongs to a study of cytomegalovirus exposure and HLA in healthy donors. Healthy bone marrow donors made up the donor group. Study-wide points: Associated with HLA alleles at 0.05 false discovery rate in a later analysis were over 15,000 TCR beta sequences. The study designated 150 or so TCR beta chains cytomegalovirus-associated.

The sample was PBMCs. This chain connects TRBV28 to TRBJ1-2; 8 bases are a match to TRBD1. This TCR was sampled from a woman aged 35 to 49 in good health and CMV-seropositive. The DNA of the CDR3 is TGTGCCAGCAGACGAGGACAGGGAACGACTAACTATGGCTACACCTTC. Protein: CASRRGQGTTNYGYTF.